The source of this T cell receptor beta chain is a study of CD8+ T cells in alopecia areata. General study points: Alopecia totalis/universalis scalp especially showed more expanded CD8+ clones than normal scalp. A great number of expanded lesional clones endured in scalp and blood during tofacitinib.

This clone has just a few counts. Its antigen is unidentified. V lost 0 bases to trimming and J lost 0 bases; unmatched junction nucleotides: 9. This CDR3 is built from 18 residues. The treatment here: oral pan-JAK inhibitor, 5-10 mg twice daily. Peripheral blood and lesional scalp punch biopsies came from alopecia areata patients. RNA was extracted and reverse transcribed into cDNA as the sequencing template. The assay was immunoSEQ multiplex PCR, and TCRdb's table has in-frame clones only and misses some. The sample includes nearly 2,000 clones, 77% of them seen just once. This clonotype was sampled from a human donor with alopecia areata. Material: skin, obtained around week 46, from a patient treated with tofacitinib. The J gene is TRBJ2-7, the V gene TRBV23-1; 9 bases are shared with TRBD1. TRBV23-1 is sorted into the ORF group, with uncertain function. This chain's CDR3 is CASSQSGNRGPSSYEQYF. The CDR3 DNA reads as TGCGCCAGCAGTCAATCGGGTAACAGGGGGCCCTCCTCCTACGAGCAGTACTTC.